This TCR beta chain was identified in a study of beta chain features in type 1 diabetes (dated by TCRdb to 2016 to 2019). For the wider study: Patients and healthy donors did not differ in mean age, gender distribution, total cell number or subset yield. In the study, TCRB repertoires of sorted circulating CD4+ T cell subsets from recently diagnosed type 1 diabetes patients were compared with those of matched healthy donors. A total of around 110,000,000 sorted cells were examined across all samples, and RNA yield correlated strongly with the number of cells per subset. Whereas all 28 donors provided naive and central memory subsets, regulatory and stem cell-like memory subsets were isolated from just 8 patients and roughly 8 healthy donors. Results the study describes overall, beyond this receptor: Because cDNA was sequenced instead of genomic DNA, activated cells with high expression could be over-represented, although the groups did not differ in activation or CD3 levels. HLA sub-analyses involved small numbers of individuals, so any influence of HLA type on TCRB rearrangement remained unresolved. Naive, central memory and regulatory TCRB repertoires appeared more similar among patients than among healthy donors. Shorter templates might have been favored by PCR, but patient and control samples were amplified and corrected together, so both groups would have been affected equally by any skew. In all four CD4+ subsets, TCRB CDR3 length was moderately but significantly shorter in type 1 diabetes patients. At VDJ recombination sites, patients with type 1 diabetes made fewer insertions and deleted more nucleotides, a pattern implying thymic rearrangement abnormalities.

V and J lose 4 bases and 1 base, and a span of 19 bases separates them. Counted from cysteine to phenylalanine, this CDR3 has 17 amino acids. Solely the CDR3 DNA is kept, with 51 bases framed from the first base. From the germline V gene, CDR1 is LGHNA and CDR2 is YSLEER. The entire isolated RNA was reverse transcribed using the High Capacity cDNA Reverse Transcription Kit, and thus expressed TCRB transcripts were sequenced. Naive, central memory and regulatory T cell samples underwent deep immunoSEQ sequencing, averaging around 3.9 million total reads per sample. Sorted cells were lysed in RLT buffer, and RNA was extracted using DNase-treated RNeasy Micro or Mini kits according to cell number. Each cell subset was processed separately to prevent cross-contamination, with patient and healthy donor samples processed together. The immunoSEQ multiplex PCR was used to amplify TCRB sequences from cDNA, generating 87-bp fragments that spanned the CDR3 region. Sequencing of the amplicons was done on the Illumina HiSeq platform. For the original study's pipeline: Synthetic template baselines were used to correct PCR bias computationally, reads within Hamming distance 2 were collapsed together, and singletons that could not be merged were discarded. Reads were aligned against IMGT so that V, D and J genes, CDR3 length and insertions or deletions at six rearrangement sites could be assigned. Within each subset, clonotype counts were normalized to the number of sorted cells before true diversity and Gini coefficients were calculated with the tcR R package. The overlap coefficient, calculated on TCRB nucleotide sequences, was used to measure repertoire sharing. Out-of-frame TCRB sequences from naive cells were analyzed to stand in for the pre-selection repertoire. TCRdb limited this immuneACCESS table to in-frame rearrangements with V and J called. A share of clones is missing; checked studies link under half to unresolved V genes, and the rest is unexplained. That table furnishes V, J and clone size, whereas the DNA furnished D and trimming. The sample table shows 500,000 to 700,000 clones, and roughly a sixth are seen once. The top ten clonotypes cover approximately 0.093% of the sample.

This clone was seen a few times. No cognate antigen has been identified for it. Base quality data are lacking; no much larger clone is found one base away. From each donor, a single peripheral blood sample of approximately 120 mL on average was drawn into heparinised tubes. A BD FACSAria II and a panel including CD45RO, CCR7, CD25, CD127, CD95 and CD27 were used to sort naive, central memory, regulatory and stem cell-like memory CD4+ T cells. A purity above 95% was achieved for all sorted populations. Right away, PBMCs were isolated by Lymphoprep density gradient centrifugation and were stained directly, with no culture step. So that batch effects would be minimized, each experiment stained and sorted samples in pairs, pairing one healthy donor with one patient.

The source is a man aged 18 to 30 in good health. Recombination joined TRBV4-3 with TRBJ1-1; possibly the D gene is TRBD1, per 5 matching bases. The sample comprised naive CD4+ T cells from blood. Per the publication, the cell subset or site label means: true naive CD4+ T cells. The CDR3: CASSLRDLRRRNTEAFF. The DNA is TGCGCCAGCAGCCTCCGGGACCTTCGCCGGCGGAACACTGAAGCTTTCTTT.